This is a list of T cell receptor beta chains from one sample in a study of cytomegalovirus exposure and HLA in healthy donors. The assay was immunoSEQ multiplex PCR, and TCRdb's table has in-frame clones only and misses some. Seen here are about 140,000 clones, roughly 70% observed once, and the top ten hold over 2.5%. The sequencing input was PBMCs. These receptors all stem from a man in his forties or fifties in good health and CMV-seronegative. Each CDR3 is given with its conserved first and last residue. The D gene is left open where the match is weak. Expanded clones are given a class, and other clones once, few, many or no size at all.

clone size	J gene	V gene	D gene	CDR3 DNA	CDR3 protein
-	TRBJ2-7	TRBV18	-	TGTGCCAGCTCACCGGCAAGTTACGAGCAGTACTTC	CASSPASYEQYF
-	TRBJ2-7	TRBV10-3	TRBD2	TGTGCCATCAAACCGGGACTAGAGAGCTCCTACGAGCAGTACTTC	CAIKPGLESSYEQYF
-	TRBJ2-7	TRBV27	TRBD2	TGTGCCAGCAGAAGGCTAGCGGGGGGAAACTCCTACGAGCAGTACTTC	CASRRLAGGNSYEQYF
once	TRBJ2-1	TRBV5-6	-	TGTGCCAGCAGCTTGGGTAGGGGTTTTTTAAATGAGCAGTTCTTC	CASSLGRGFLNEQFF
-	TRBJ2-2	TRBV27	TRBD2	TGTGCCAGCAGAGAAGGACTAGCGGGAGACACCGGGGAGCTGTTTTTT	CASREGLAGDTGELFF
-	TRBJ1-1	TRBV5-4	TRBD1	TGTGCCAGCAGCTTCCAGGGGGCACACACTGAAGCTTTCTTT	CASSFQGAHTEAFF
-	TRBJ2-3	TRBV2	TRBD2	TGTGCCAGCAGTCGGGAGGGTCCACCAGATACGCAGTATTTT	CASSREGPPDTQYF
-	TRBJ2-3	TRBV18	TRBD1	TGTGCCAGCTCACCGAACCCGGGACAGGGGCGACATACGCAGTATTTT	CASSPNPGQGRHTQYF
-	TRBJ2-2	TRBV6-4	-	TGTGCCAGCAGCGACCGACTAGCGAACACCGGGGAGCTGTTTTTT	CASSDRLANTGELFF
-	TRBJ1-5	TRBV11-3	-	TGTGCCAGCAGCTTAGTGGCCCGACAGGGCAATCAGCCCCAGCATTTT	CASSLVARQGNQPQHF
-	TRBJ1-3	TRBV14	TRBD1	TGTGCCAGCAGCCAAGGGACAGGGTCTCAGAGAAACACCATATATTTT	CASSQGTGSQRNTIYF
-	TRBJ1-2	TRBV30	TRBD1	TGTGCCTGGAGCACAGGGGTAGACTATGGCTACACCTTC	CAWSTGVDYGYTF
-	TRBJ1-1	TRBV11-2	-	TGTGCCAGCAGCTTACCAGGGGCCGGAGCTTTCTTT	CASSLPGAGAFF
-	TRBJ2-1	TRBV6-5	TRBD2	TGTGCCAGCAGATCACTAGCGGGGGCCTACAATGAGCAGTTCTTC	CASRSLAGAYNEQFF
-	TRBJ1-5	TRBV7-9	-	TGTGCCAGCAGCTTATCCGGGTCCCTCAATCAGCCCCAGCATTTT	CASSLSGSLNQPQHF
few	TRBJ1-6	TRBV5-4	-	TGTGCCAGCAGCTTGGGAGGGTTAAATTCACCCCTCCACTTT	CASSLGGLNSPLHF
few	TRBJ1-2	TRBV4-2	TRBD1	TGTGCCAGCAGCCAAGATACCAGGACAGGGGATAACTATGGCTACACCTTC	CASSQDTRTGDNYGYTF
-	TRBJ2-3	TRBV11-2	-	TGTGCCAGCAGCGGAGGGGCCGTACCTAATACGCAGTATTTT	CASSGGAVPNTQYF
-	TRBJ2-3	TRBV7-9	TRBD2	TGTGCCAGCAGCCCCACCGGCGGGGGGACAGATACGCAGTATTTT	CASSPTGGGTDTQYF
-	TRBJ2-3	TRBV7-9	-	TGTGCCAGCAGCTTACGGGGCGGGACCTCCCTCAGCAGCACAGATACGCAGTATTTT	CASSLRGGTSLSSTDTQYF
-	TRBJ1-5	TRBV5-1	-	TGCGCCAGCAGCTTGGGGGCGGAGGTCAGCAATCAGCCCCAGCATTTT	CASSLGAEVSNQPQHF
-	TRBJ2-7	TRBV29-1	TRBD1	TGCAGCGTTGACCATACCCACAGGGGGCGGTACGAGCAGTACTTC	CSVDHTHRGRYEQYF
once	TRBJ1-2	TRBV5-4	-	TGTGCCAGCAGCTTGTCGGTAGATGGCTACACCTTC	CASSLSVDGYTF
-	TRBJ2-1	TRBV5-1	TRBD1	TGCGCCAGCAGCCCCCAGGGGGCAACGCGGGGCTTCCTGGGCAATGAGCAGTTCTTC	CASSPQGATRGFLGNEQFF
-	TRBJ1-5	TRBV28	-	TGTGCCAGCAGTTTCAGGACAGAGAATCAGCCCCAGCATTTT	CASSFRTENQPQHF
few	TRBJ1-1	TRBV4-2	-	TGTGCCAGCAGCCAAGACTGGGGGGGCACTGAAGCTTTCTTT	CASSQDWGGTEAFF
-	TRBJ1-1	TRBV7-2	TRBD1	TGTGCCAGCAGCACACAGGACAGGGTAAGGGCTTTCTTT	CASSTQDRVRAFF
once	TRBJ2-3	TRBV7-8	-	TGTGCCAGCAGCCCCGTCTCCGGTGACACAGATACGCAGTATTTT	CASSPVSGDTDTQYF
-	TRBJ1-1	TRBV11-3	TRBD1	TGTGCCAGCAGCCCAGGACAGGGGGCACCCACTGAAGCTTTCTTT	CASSPGQGAPTEAFF
few	TRBJ2-6	TRBV18	TRBD1	TGTGCCAGCTCACCGATGCAGGGGGCTGGGGCCAACGTCCTGACTTTC	CASSPMQGAGANVLTF
-	TRBJ2-5	TRBV11-2	-	TGTGCCAGCAGCTTAGTGGGGGACACCCAAGAGACCCAGTACTTC	CASSLVGDTQETQYF
-	TRBJ2-3	TRBV6-5	-	TGTGCCAGCAGTTATAACAGGGGAGGTGGGCAGTTTTTT	CASSYNRGGGQFF
-	TRBJ2-7	TRBV5-1	-	TGCGCCAGCAGCTTGTCAGGGGTACCCGACGAGCAGTACTTC	CASSLSGVPDEQYF
-	TRBJ2-7	TRBV30	TRBD2	TGTGCCTGGAGTGTACTAGCGGGGGCCTACGAGCAGTACTTC	CAWSVLAGAYEQYF
-	TRBJ2-3	TRBV7-3	-	TGTGCCAGCAGCCCCCAGGACACAGATACGCAGTATTTT	CASSPQDTDTQYF
-	TRBJ2-7	TRBV28	TRBD1	TGTGCCAGCAGTCCGACGGACAGGGACGAGCAGTACTTC	CASSPTDRDEQYF
few	TRBJ1-5	TRBV5-1	-	TGCGCCAGCAGCCCCCGCGGGGGTAACAATCAGCCCCAGCATTTT	CASSPRGGNNQPQHF
-	TRBJ1-2	TRBV7-6	TRBD1	TGTGCCAGCAGCAACCGCCAGGGGGCCGAGTACTATGGCTACACCTTC	CASSNRQGAEYYGYTF
-	TRBJ2-7	TRBV5-4	TRBD1	TGTGCCAGCAGCTCAGACGGGCGAAGACAGGGCGGCGAGCAGTACTTC	CASSSDGRRQGGEQYF
-	TRBJ2-5	TRBV20-1	-	TGCAGTGCTCAAGCCCCAGAGACCCAGTACTTC	CSAQAPETQYF
-	TRBJ2-5	TRBV7-8	-	TGTGCCAGCAGCTGGACAACCCAAGAGACCCAGTACTTC	CASSWTTQETQYF
-	TRBJ1-5	TRBV5-5	TRBD1	TGTGCCAGCAGCTTCATAGGGGGCGATCAGCCCCAGCATTTT	CASSFIGGDQPQHF
-	TRBJ2-1	TRBV9	TRBD2	TGTGCCAGCAGCGTATCTACAGCGGGACTTGAGCAGTTCTTC	CASSVSTAGLEQFF
-	TRBJ2-2	TRBV10-3	TRBD2	TGTGCCATCAGGCCCCGGACTAGCGGGAGCTCTATCACCGGGGAGCTGTTTTTT	CAIRPRTSGSSITGELFF
-	TRBJ2-5	TRBV7-3	TRBD2	TGTGCCAGCAGCCTAGGTGGTAGCGGGGGGTCCCAAGAGACCCAGTACTTC	CASSLGGSGGSQETQYF
-	TRBJ2-3	TRBV7-2	-	TGTGCCAGCAGGCCCGGACATTTCGGGAGCACAGATACGCAGTATTTT	CASRPGHFGSTDTQYF
-	TRBJ2-2	TRBV19	TRBD2	TGTGCCAGTAGTGACGGGACTAGCCTCGCCGGGGAGCTGTTTTTT	CASSDGTSLAGELFF
-	TRBJ1-4	TRBV2	TRBD1	TGTGCCAGCAGCCCTAGGACAGGGGGAGAAAAACTGTTTTTT	CASSPRTGGEKLFF